The next 16 T cell receptor beta chains were all read from a single sample in a study of T cell responses to AZD1222 COVID-19 vaccine. The assay was immunoSEQ multiplex PCR, and TCRdb's table has in-frame clones only and misses some. The sample includes approximately 180,000 clones, approximately 94% of them seen just once. Specimen: peripheral blood, collected on day 0 of AZD1222 vaccination. The receptors stem from an adult in good health.

The chain recombines TRBV19 with TRBJ2-3; 13 positions match TRBD2. J gave up 6 bases and V 5 bases, and 5 bases lay outside the gene matches. This CDR3 spans 15 amino acids. The germline gives CDR1 LNHDA, CDR2 SQIVND (reference sequence). CDR3 in amino acids: CASSRTSGSGDTQYF. The DNA for the CDR3 is TGTGCCAGTAGTCGGACTAGCGGGAGTGGGGATACGCAGTATTTT.

The chain recombines TRBV24-1 with TRBJ2-2, with D perhaps matching TRBD2 (5 bases). CDR1 is KGHDR, CDR2 SFDVKD, per germline. V was trimmed by 2 bases and J by 7 bases, leaving 16 bases between them. The CDR3 sequence is 16 residues long. The CDR3 loop is CATSDSAAGVGGELFF. In DNA form, the CDR3 reads TGTGCCACCAGTGATTCAGCGGCAGGAGTGGGCGGGGAGCTGTTTTTT.

The rearrangement joins TRBV11-2 to TRBJ2-1, with D unclear. Germline V gives CDR1 SGHAT, CDR2 FQNNGV. The ends were cut back, 5 bases at V and 0 bases at J, with 11 bases in the middle. The CDR3 has 15 amino acids. The CDR3 here is CASSRGRSSYNEQFF. As DNA, the CDR3 is TGTGCCAGCAGCCGTGGACGGAGCTCCTACAATGAGCAGTTCTTC.

This chain links TRBV6-4 with TRBJ1-2, with 7 bases fitting TRBD1. This CDR3 contains 15 residues. V lost 4 bases and J lost 5; bases outside the gene matches: 10. CDR1 is MRHNA, CDR2 SNTAGT, per germline. CDR3 protein: CASSVGTDARYGYTF. CDR3 nucleotide sequence: TGTGCCAGCAGTGTTGGGACAGATGCTCGGTATGGCTACACCTTC.

The chain employs TRBV3-1 (or the pseudogene TRBV3-2) and TRBJ1-6, with no clear D. Germline V CDR1 and CDR2: LGHDT, YNNKEL (reference sequence). This CDR3 contains 14 residues. V shed 5 bases and J shed 0 bases, with 5 bases lying between them. The CDR3 region is CASSDSSYNSPLHF. The CDR3 nucleotides are TGTGCCAGCAGCGATAGCTCCTATAATTCACCCCTCCACTTT.

This clone showed up just a few times. This sequence joins TRBV7-9 and TRBJ2-7; D call uncertain. The CDR3 covers 11 residues. Per the germline V gene, CDR1 is SEHNR and CDR2 is FQNEAQ (reference sequence). Trimming left V 5 bases short and J 2 bases short, with 4 bases between. In DNA form, the CDR3 reads TGTGCCAGCAGCCGGGCCTACGAGCAGTACTTC. This sequence encodes CASSRAYEQYF.

The V and J genes are TRBV10-3 and TRBJ2-1; D unresolved. Germline lookup yields CDR1 ENHRY and CDR2 SYGVKD. The CDR3 is 13 residues long. Trimming removed 7 bases at V and 1 base at J, with 8 bases between. The CDR3 sequence: CAITETSYNEQFF. For the CDR3, the DNA is TGTGCCATCACTGAAACTTCCTACAATGAGCAGTTCTTC.

This chain uses TRBV29-1 with TRBJ2-5, with 8 bases matching TRBD2. The CDR3 runs 13 residues. V was pared by 5 bases and J by 1 base, with 3 bases of the junction left unmatched. Germline loops: CDR1 SQVTM, CDR2 ANQGSEA. DNA of the CDR3: TGCAGCGTTCGTAGCGGGGTCCAAGAGACCCAGTACTTC. Protein product: CSVRSGVQETQYF.

For the CDR3, the DNA is TGCGCCAGCAGCGGACCGGGACTAGCGGGAGGGGCGCAGTTCTTC. Translated, it gives CASSGPGLAGGAQFF. The genes are TRBV10-1 and TRBJ2-1; 16 nucleotides match TRBD2. CDR1 is WNHNN and CDR2 is SYGVQD in the germline V gene (reference sequence). The ends lost 6 bases at V and 12 bases at J; junction bases unmatched: 8. The CDR3 runs 15 residues.

This clone was detected only a few times. The gene calls are TRBV2 and TRBJ2-7; a possible D gene is TRBD2 (6 bases). Germline assignment: CDR1 SNHLY and CDR2 FYNNEI. This CDR3 region has 16 residues. V lost 1 base, J lost 7 bases, and 20 bases lay in between. CDR3 residues: CASSEVGLTAGREQYF. The CDR3 DNA sequence: TGTGCCAGCAGTGAAGTTGGACTAACCGCCGGTAGGGAGCAGTACTTC.

This chain uses TRBV28 with TRBJ1-5, with D hard to call. Per germline, CDR1 MDHEN and CDR2 SYDVKM. The CDR3 is made up of 17 amino acids. Trimming stripped 2 bases from V and 1 base from J, with 15 bases between. Here the CDR3 reads CASSLPNEILSNQPQHF. The CDR3 nucleotides are TGTGCCAGCAGTTTACCCAACGAGATTTTGAGCAATCAGCCCCAGCATTTT. The full variable domain, in which reference TRBV28 and TRBJ1-5 provide the parts outside the CDR3, is DVKVTQSSRYLVKRTGEKVFLECVQDMDHENMFWYRQDPGLGLRLIYFSYDVKMKEKGDIPEGYSVSREKKERFSLILESASTNQTSMYLCASSLPNEILSNQPQHFGDGTRLSIL.

This sequence joins TRBV5-4 and TRBJ2-7, with 9 bases matching TRBD1. The trim removed 2 bases at V and 2 bases at J, leaving 5 bases unmatched. The germline V gene has CDR1 SGHNT and CDR2 YYREEE (reference sequence). CDR3 length: 15 residues. In nucleotides, the CDR3 is TGTGCCAGCAGCTTCACCGGGACAGGGACCTACGAGCAGTACTTC. Translating it yields CASSFTGTGTYEQYF.

The chain has TRBV29-1 and TRBJ1-2, with 9 bases lining up with TRBD1. V lost 4 bases to trimming and J lost 14 bases; unmatched junction nucleotides: 8. This CDR3 spans 11 amino acids. CDR1 and CDR2 (germline): SQVTM, ANQGSEA. The CDR3 DNA reads as TGCAGCGTTGTCTCGGACAGGGGAAGAACCTTC. It specifies CSVVSDRGRTF. Combining the CDR3 with reference TRBV29-1 and TRBJ1-2 gives the whole variable domain SAVISQKPSRDICQRGTSLTIQCQVDSQVTMMFWYRQQPGQSLTLIATANQGSEATYESGFVIDKFPISRPNLTFSTLTVSNMSPEDSSIYLCSVVSDRGRTFGSGTRLTVV.

The rearrangement joins TRBV10-3 to TRBJ2-7; 12 bases match TRBD2. J gave up 7 bases and V 4 bases, and 8 bases lay outside the gene matches. The CDR3 totals 15 residues. Germline CDR1 and CDR2: ENHRY and SYGVKD. The CDR3, as DNA: TGTGCCATCAGTGGGGGGACTAGCGGGCCGTCTGAGCAGTACTTC. Amino acid sequence: CAISGGTSGPSEQYF.

The chain joins TRBV3-1 (or the pseudogene TRBV3-2) to TRBJ2-1; 14 bases are a match to TRBD2. V lost 3 bases to trimming and J lost 8 bases; unmatched junction nucleotides: 3. The CDR3 runs 15 residues. The germline V gene encodes CDR1 LGHDT and CDR2 YNNKEL (reference sequence). The CDR3 here is CASSQTSGRADEQFF. The CDR3 coding sequence is TGTGCCAGCAGCCAGACTAGCGGGAGGGCCGATGAGCAGTTCTTC.

The chain combines TRBV15 with TRBJ1-1, with no clear D. The germline gives CDR1 LNHNV, CDR2 YYDKDF (reference sequence). This CDR3 spans 15 amino acids. The V and J ends lost 0 bases and 5 bases respectively, with 13 bases between them. The CDR3, as DNA: TGTGCCACCAGCAGAGACTCGTGGGGAAGTACTGAAGCTTTCTTT. Residues: CATSRDSWGSTEAFF. Full variable domain (missing parts from reference TRBV15 and TRBJ1-1): DAMVIQNPRYQVTQFGKPVTLSCSQTLNHNVMYWYQQKSSQAPKLLFHYYDKDFNNEADTPDNFQSRRPNTSFCFLDIRSPGLGDTAMYLCATSRDSWGSTEAFFGQGTRLTVV.